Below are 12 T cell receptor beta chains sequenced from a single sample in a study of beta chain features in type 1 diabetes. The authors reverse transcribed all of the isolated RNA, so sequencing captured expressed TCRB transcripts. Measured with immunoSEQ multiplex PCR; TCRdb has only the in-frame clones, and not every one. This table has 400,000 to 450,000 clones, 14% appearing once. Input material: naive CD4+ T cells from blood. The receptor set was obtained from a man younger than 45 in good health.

CDR3 nucleotide sequence: TGTGCCTGGAACCAGGAGGAGAACACTGAAGCTTTCTTT. As protein: CAWNQEENTEAFF. This chain connects TRBV30 to TRBJ1-1, with D hard to call. The CDR3 runs to 13 residues. Trimming removed 4 bases from V and 1 base from J, with 10 bases in between. The germline gives CDR1 GTSNPN, CDR2 SVGIG (reference sequence).

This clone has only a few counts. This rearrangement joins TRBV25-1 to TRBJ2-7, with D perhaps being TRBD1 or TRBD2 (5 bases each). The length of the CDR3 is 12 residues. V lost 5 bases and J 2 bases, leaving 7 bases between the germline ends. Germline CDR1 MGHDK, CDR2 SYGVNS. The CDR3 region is CASSRGAYEQYF. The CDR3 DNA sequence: TGTGCCAGCAGTCGAGGGGCCTACGAGCAGTACTTC.

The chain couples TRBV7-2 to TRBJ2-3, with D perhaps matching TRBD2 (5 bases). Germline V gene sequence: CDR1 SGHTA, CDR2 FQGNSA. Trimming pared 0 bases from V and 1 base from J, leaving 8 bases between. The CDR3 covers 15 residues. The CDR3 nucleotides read TGTGCCAGCAGCTTAGCCTTTAGCGGCACAGATACGCAGTATTTT. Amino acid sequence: CASSLAFSGTDTQYF.

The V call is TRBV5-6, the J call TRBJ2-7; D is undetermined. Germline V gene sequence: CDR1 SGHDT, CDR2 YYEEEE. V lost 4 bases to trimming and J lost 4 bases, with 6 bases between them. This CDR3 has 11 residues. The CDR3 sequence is CASSLNYEQYV. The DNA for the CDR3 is TGTGCCAGCAGCCTTAATTACGAGCAGTACGTC.

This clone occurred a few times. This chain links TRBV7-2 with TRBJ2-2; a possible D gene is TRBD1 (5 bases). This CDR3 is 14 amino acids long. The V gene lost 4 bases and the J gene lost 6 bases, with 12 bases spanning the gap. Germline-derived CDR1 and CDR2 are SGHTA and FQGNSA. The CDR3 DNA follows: TGTGCCAGCAGCTGGGGCCAGGGTTCCGGGGAGCTGTTTTTT. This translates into CASSWGQGSGELFF.

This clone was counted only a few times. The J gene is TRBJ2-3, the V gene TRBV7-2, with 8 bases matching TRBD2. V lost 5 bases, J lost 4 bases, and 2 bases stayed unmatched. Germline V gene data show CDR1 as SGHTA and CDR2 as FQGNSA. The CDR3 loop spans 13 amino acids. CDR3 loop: CASSTLAADTQYF. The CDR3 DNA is TGTGCCAGCAGCACACTAGCGGCAGATACGCAGTATTTT.

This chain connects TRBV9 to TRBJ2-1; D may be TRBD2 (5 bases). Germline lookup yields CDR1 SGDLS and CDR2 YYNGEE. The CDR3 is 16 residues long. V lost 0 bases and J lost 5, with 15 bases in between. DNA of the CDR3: TGTGCCAGCAGCGTAGTGGCGGGTATCGGGGACAATGAGCAGTTCTTC. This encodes CASSVVAGIGDNEQFF.

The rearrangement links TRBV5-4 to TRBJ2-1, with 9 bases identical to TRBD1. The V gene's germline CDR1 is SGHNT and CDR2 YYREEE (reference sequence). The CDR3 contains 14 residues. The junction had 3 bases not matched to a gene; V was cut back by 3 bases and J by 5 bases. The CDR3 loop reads CASSSGQGHNEQFF. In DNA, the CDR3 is TGTGCCAGCAGCTCGGGACAGGGCCACAATGAGCAGTTCTTC.

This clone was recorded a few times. CDR3 protein: CASSHDNSPLHF. The CDR3, as DNA: TGTGCCAGCAGCCACGACAATTCACCCCTCCACTTT. This chain connects TRBV7-2 to TRBJ1-6; D remains unclear. The germline V and J ends were trimmed by 5 bases and 7 bases, with 6 bases remaining between them. Germline V gives CDR1 SGHTA, CDR2 FQGNSA. The CDR3 runs 12 residues.

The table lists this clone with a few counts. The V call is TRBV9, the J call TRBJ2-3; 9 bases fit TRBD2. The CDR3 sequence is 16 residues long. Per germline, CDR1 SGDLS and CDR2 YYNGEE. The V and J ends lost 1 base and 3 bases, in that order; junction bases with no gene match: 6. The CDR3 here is CASSVSGLARTDTQYF. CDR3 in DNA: TGTGCCAGCAGCGTATCCGGACTAGCGAGAACAGATACGCAGTATTTT. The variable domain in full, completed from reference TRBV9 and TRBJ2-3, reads DSGVTQTPKHLITATGQRVTLRCSPRSGDLSVYWYQQSLDQGLQFLIQYYNGEERAKGNILERFSAQQFPDLHSELNLSSLELGDSALYFCASSVSGLARTDTQYFGPGTRLTVL.

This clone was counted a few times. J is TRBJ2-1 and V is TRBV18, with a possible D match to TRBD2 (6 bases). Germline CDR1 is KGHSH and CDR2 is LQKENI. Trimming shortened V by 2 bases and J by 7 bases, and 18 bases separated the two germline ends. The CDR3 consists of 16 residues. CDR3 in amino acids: CASSPIGGTPGNEQFF. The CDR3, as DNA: TGTGCCAGCTCACCAATCGGGGGAACGCCTGGGAATGAGCAGTTCTTC.

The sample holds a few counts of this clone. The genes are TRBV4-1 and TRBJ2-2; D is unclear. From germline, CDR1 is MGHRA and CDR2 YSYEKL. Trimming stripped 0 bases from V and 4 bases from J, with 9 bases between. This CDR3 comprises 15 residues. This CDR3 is CASSQERTLTGELFF. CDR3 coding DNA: TGCGCCAGCAGCCAAGAAAGGACCCTCACCGGGGAGCTGTTTTTT.